This T cell receptor beta chain was identified during a study of human T cells and chemical hapten exposure. Total RNA was isolated from whole blood that had not been fractionated. TCRdb fed the 5' RACE reads into MiXCR, producing one record per CDR3 protein. The profile shows tens of thousands of distinct CDR3 sequences, about 7.7% of them singletons. V lost 0 bases, J lost 0 bases, and 16 bases lay in between. Germline V gene lookup returns CDR1 SGHNT and CDR2 YYREEE (reference sequence). This CDR3 is 17 amino acids long. The V and J genes are TRBV5-4 and TRBJ2-7; perhaps TRBD1 as D (6 bases). This TCR derives from a male donor in good health. The CDR3 DNA follows: TGTGCCAGCAGCTTGGACGGGGCAGGGGTGTACTCCTACGAGCAGTACTTC. Translation gives CASSLDGAGVYSYEQYF.